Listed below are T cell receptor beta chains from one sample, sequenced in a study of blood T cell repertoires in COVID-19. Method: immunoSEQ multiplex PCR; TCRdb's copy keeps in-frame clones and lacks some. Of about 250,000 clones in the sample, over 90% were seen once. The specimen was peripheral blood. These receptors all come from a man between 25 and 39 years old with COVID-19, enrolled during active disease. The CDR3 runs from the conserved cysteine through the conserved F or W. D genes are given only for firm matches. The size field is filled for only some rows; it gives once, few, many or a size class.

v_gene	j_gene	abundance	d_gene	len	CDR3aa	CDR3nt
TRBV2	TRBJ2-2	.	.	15	CASSERFSNTGELFF	TGTGCCAGCAGTGAACGTTTCTCGAACACCGGGGAGCTGTTTTTT
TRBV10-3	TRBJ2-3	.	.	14	CAISRQVSTDTQYF	TGTGCCATCAGCAGACAGGTGAGCACAGATACGCAGTATTTT
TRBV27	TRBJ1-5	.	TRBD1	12	CASSHRGQPQHF	TGTGCCAGCAGCCACAGGGGACAGCCCCAGCATTTT
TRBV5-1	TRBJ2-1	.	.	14	CASSLDRGLDEQFF	TGCGCCAGCAGCTTGGATCGGGGGTTGGATGAGCAGTTCTTC
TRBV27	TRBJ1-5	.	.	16	CASSSTPRAYNQPQHF	TGTGCCAGCAGTTCCACACCGAGGGCCTACAATCAGCCCCAGCATTTT
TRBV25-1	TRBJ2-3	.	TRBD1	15	CASSEPGTGTDTQYF	TGTGCCAGCAGTGAGCCCGGGACAGGCACAGATACGCAGTATTTT
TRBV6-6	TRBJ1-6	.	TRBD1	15	CASSTGTDYNSPLHF	TGTGCCAGCAGTACCGGGACAGACTATAATTCACCCCTCCACTTT
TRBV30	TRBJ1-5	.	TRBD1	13	CAWSVQGDQPQHF	TGTGCCTGGAGTGTACAGGGGGATCAGCCCCAGCATTTT
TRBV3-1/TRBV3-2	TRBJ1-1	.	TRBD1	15	CASSQRDRRNTEAFF	TGTGCCAGCAGCCAACGGGACAGAAGGAACACTGAAGCTTTCTTT
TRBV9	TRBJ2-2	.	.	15	CASSVEQAAAGELFF	TGTGCCAGCAGCGTAGAACAGGCCGCGGCCGGGGAGCTGTTTTTT
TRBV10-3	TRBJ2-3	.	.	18	CAISESRSSAESTDTQYF	TGTGCCATCAGTGAGTCGAGGTCGTCGGCAGAATCGACAGATACGCAGTATTTT
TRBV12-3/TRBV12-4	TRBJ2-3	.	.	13	CASSFGVTDTQYF	TGTGCCAGCAGTTTCGGGGTTACAGATACGCAGTATTTT
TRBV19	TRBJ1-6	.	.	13	CASSIQGYSPLHF	TGTGCCAGTAGTATACAGGGTTATTCACCCCTCCACTTT
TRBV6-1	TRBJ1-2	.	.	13	CASSEDTRSGYTF	TGTGCCAGCAGTGAAGACACTCGGAGTGGCTACACCTTC
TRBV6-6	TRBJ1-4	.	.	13	CASSPRTEGDLFF	TGTGCCAGCAGTCCGCGGACCGAGGGGGACCTGTTTTTT
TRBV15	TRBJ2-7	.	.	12	CATRDTSYEQYF	TGTGCCACCAGGGACACCTCCTACGAGCAGTACTTC
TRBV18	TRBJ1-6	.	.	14	CASSRRADNSPLHF	TGTGCCAGCTCGCGCCGAGCCGATAATTCACCCCTCCACTTT
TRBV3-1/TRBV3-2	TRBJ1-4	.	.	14	CASSHSGEGWKLFF	TGTGCCAGCAGCCACTCCGGTGAGGGCTGGAAACTGTTTTTT
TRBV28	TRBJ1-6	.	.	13	CASRSVDNSPLHF	TGTGCCAGCAGGTCAGTGGATAATTCACCCCTCCACTTT
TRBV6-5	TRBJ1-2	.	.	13	CASTEGTIYGYTF	TGTGCCAGCACGGAGGGGACCATCTATGGCTACACCTTC
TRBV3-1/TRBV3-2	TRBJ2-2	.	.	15	CASSQDPGNTGELFF	TGTGCCAGCAGCCAAGATCCCGGGAACACCGGGGAGCTGTTTTTT
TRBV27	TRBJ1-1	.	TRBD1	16	CASSVLGDRPNTEAFF	TGTGCCAGCAGCGTCTTGGGGGACAGGCCAAACACTGAAGCTTTCTTT
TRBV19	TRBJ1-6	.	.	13	CAASQRGNSPLHF	TGTGCCGCCTCCCAGAGGGGGAATTCACCCCTCCACTTT
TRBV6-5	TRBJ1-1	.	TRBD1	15	CASSTRQGWYTEAFF	TGTGCCAGCAGTACACGACAGGGGTGGTATACTGAAGCTTTCTTT
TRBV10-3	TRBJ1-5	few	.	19	CAISDYAGRVGDSNQPQHF	TGTGCCATCAGTGATTACGCAGGCAGGGTTGGGGATAGCAATCAGCCCCAGCATTTT
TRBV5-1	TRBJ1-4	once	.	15	CASSAGGLGNEKLFF	TGCGCCAGCAGCGCCGGAGGGCTCGGTAATGAAAAACTGTTTTTT
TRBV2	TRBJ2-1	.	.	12	CASRDTNNEQFF	TGTGCCAGCCGGGACACCAACAATGAGCAGTTCTTC
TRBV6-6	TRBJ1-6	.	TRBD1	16	CASSKPLGQGNSPLHF	TGTGCCAGCAGTAAACCTCTGGGACAGGGGAATTCACCCCTCCACTTT
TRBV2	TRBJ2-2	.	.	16	CASTLRELLNTGELFF	TGTGCCAGCACCCTCCGGGAACTTCTGAACACCGGGGAGCTGTTTTTT
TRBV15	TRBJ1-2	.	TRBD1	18	CATSRGTGTGDSNYGYTF	TGTGCCACCAGCAGAGGGACCGGGACAGGGGATTCTAACTATGGCTACACCTTC
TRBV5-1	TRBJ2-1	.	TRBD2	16	CASSHPGGGAFNEQFF	TGCGCCAGCAGCCACCCGGGCGGGGGAGCCTTCAATGAGCAGTTCTTC